This T cell receptor (beta chain) emerged from a study of blood T cell repertoires in COVID-19. Study at large: The samples span acute and convalescent COVID-19 from the United States, Italy and Spain. PBMCs, B-cell-depleted T cells, or T cells provided the cDNA or gDNA that made up the material.

Study processing details: Estimation of nucleated cell counts was performed using reference gene primer amplification. Only in-frame clones appear in the TCRdb table, and some are missing; sequencing was by immunoSEQ multiplex PCR. That table supplies the V and J calls and clone size; D and trimming were determined from the DNA. Of roughly 340,000 clones listed, approximately 87% were seen once; the top ten hold roughly 6.3%. The sample consisted of peripheral blood. This clonotype was obtained from a woman between 50 and 59 years old with COVID-19, enrolled during active disease.

Here the CDR3 DNA reads TGTGCCAGCAGTTTCGGGACAGGGACGCAAGGCTACACCTTC. Its protein is CASSFGTGTQGYTF. The chain uses TRBV28 and TRBJ1-2; the match to TRBD1 covers 9 bases. The CDR3 covers 14 residues. J gave up 8 bases and V 3 bases, and 7 bases lay outside the gene matches. The V gene's germline CDR1 is MDHEN and CDR2 SYDVKM.